This T cell receptor beta chain was sequenced during a study of vaccination effects on CD4 cells after COVID-19. For the study at large: It was a median of 72 days after the second dose that post-vaccine samples were obtained.

Clones were read by immunoSEQ multiplex PCR, and TCRdb kept only the in-frame ones, dropping some. The sample has 30,000 to 45,000 clones; about 80% are singletons. ViraFEST used viral peptide pools to expand antigen-specific CD4+ T cells before sequencing. Following 10 days of culture, CD4+ T cells were isolated. Participants completed two doses of the BNT162b2 or mRNA-1273 vaccine. The vaccine recipients had no prior SARS-CoV-2 infection, with negative nucleocapsid antibodies. Comments on this clone: Its antigen is undetermined.

Study-level results: By a late point after vaccination, infection- and vaccine-induced clones had shrunk markedly through clonal contraction. Cross-reactivity toward common cold coronaviruses was confined to only 1 of 255 vaccine-induced clones in healthy vaccinees.

Germline assignment: CDR1 LNHDA and CDR2 SQIVND (reference sequence). V was clipped by 8 bases and J by 7 bases; unmatched bases: 3. The CDR3 covers 12 residues. This material consisted of CD4+ T cells from PBMCs cultured with HCoV-NL63 spike peptides, taken after COVID-19 vaccination. The rearrangement joins TRBV19 to TRBJ1-4, with 8 bases lining up with TRBD1. The sequence was collected from a human donor who received a COVID-19 vaccine. Some clones in this sample may be carry-over from other donors' samples. CDR3 amino acids: CASRTGREKLFF. The CDR3 DNA sequence: TGTGCCAGTCGGACAGGGCGTGAAAAACTGTTTTTT. Full variable domain (rest looked up from reference TRBV19 and TRBJ1-4): DGGITQSPKYLFRKEGQNVTLSCEQNLNHDAMYWYRQDPGQGLRLIYYSQIVNDFQKGDIAEGYSVSREKKESFPLTVTSAQKNPTAFYLCASRTGREKLFFGSGTQLSVL.